The rows below give T cell receptor beta chains drawn from one sample of a study of beta chain features in type 1 diabetes. This table comes from immunoSEQ multiplex PCR, and its TCRdb copy is limited to in-frame clones, with some not included. The sample yields about 340,000 clones, under 8.5% seen once. Sequenced material: central memory CD4+ T cells from blood. Source of these receptors: a woman under 30 in good health. The CDR3 runs from the conserved cysteine through the conserved F or W. D genes are given only for firm matches. Clone size is not always given. Where it is, it says once, few, many or a class for expanded clones.

v_call	j_call	clone_size	d_call	cdr3_nt	cdr3_aa
TRBV7-9	TRBJ1-2	few	.	TGTGCCAGCAGCTTAGAAGAGACAGCCCTCTATGGCTACACCTTC	CASSLEETALYGYTF
TRBV4-3	TRBJ2-7	few	.	TGCGCCAGCAGCCAAGACCCGCCCGTTGATACCAAGGTCTACGAGCAGTACTTC	CASSQDPPVDTKVYEQYF
TRBV5-4	TRBJ2-7	.	TRBD2	TGTGCCAGCAGCGCCGGGACTAGCGTTGCCTACGAGCAGTACTTC	CASSAGTSVAYEQYF
TRBV6-5	TRBJ2-1	few	.	TGTGCCATTTCCGAGAGGGGAAACCGGGCCAATGAGCAGTTCTTC	CAISERGNRANEQFF
TRBV2	TRBJ1-5	few	.	TGTGCCAGCAGTGTGGCGGCCAGTTCTAATCAGCCCCAGCATTTT	CASSVAASSNQPQHF
TRBV18	TRBJ2-1	many	TRBD2	TGTGCCAGCTCACCCGCCGGGGCGGGAGTTCGAAATGAGCAGTTCTTC	CASSPAGAGVRNEQFF
TRBV29-1	TRBJ2-4	many	TRBD1	TGCAGCGTACAGGGGGCGACGGACATTCAGTACTTC	CSVQGATDIQYF
TRBV15	TRBJ2-7	many	.	TGTGCCACCAGCAGAGGGGACCTCGCCGAGCAGTACTTC	CATSRGDLAEQYF
TRBV4-3	TRBJ1-1	few	.	TGCGCCAGCAGCCAATCGGACAGATGGAGCACTGAAGCTTTCTTT	CASSQSDRWSTEAFF
TRBV5-1	TRBJ2-1	.	.	TGCGCCAGCAGCTTAGCGACCTACAATGAGCAGTTCTTC	CASSLATYNEQFF
TRBV19	TRBJ2-5	.	.	TGTGCCAGTAGTATAGCTGGCCAAGGAGAGACCCAGTACTTC	CASSIAGQGETQYF
TRBV11-2	TRBJ2-5	.	.	TGTGCCAGCAGCTTGAAAGAGACCCAGTACTTC	CASSLKETQYF
TRBV7-2	TRBJ2-7	.	TRBD2	TGTGCCAGCAGCATGGGACTAGCGGGAGGGTACGAGCAGTACTTC	CASSMGLAGGYEQYF
TRBV11-1	TRBJ2-7	few	.	TGTGCCAGCAGCTTCTCGACAGTGGATACCTACGAGCAGTACTTC	CASSFSTVDTYEQYF
TRBV21-1	TRBJ2-3	.	.	TGTGCCAGCAGCAAAGAACCGACTAGAATGAGCGGAGATACGCAGTATTTT	CASSKEPTRMSGDTQYF
TRBV4-1	TRBJ1-4	.	TRBD1	TGCGCCAGCAGCCCACAGGGGGCGAATGAAAAACTGTTTTTT	CASSPQGANEKLFF
TRBV2	TRBJ2-2	many	.	TGTGCCAGCAGTGAGCCCGGGGGCGGCACCGGGGAGCTGTTTTTT	CASSEPGGGTGELFF
TRBV13	TRBJ2-1	few	.	TGTGCCAGCTGCCGGGAGAAAAGGGGCAATGAGCAGTTCTTC	CASCREKRGNEQFF
TRBV28	TRBJ2-3	few	TRBD1	TGTGCCAGCAGTTCCTCCGGGACAGGGCTAACAGATACGCAGTATTTT	CASSSSGTGLTDTQYF
TRBV15	TRBJ2-1	few	.	TGTGCCACCAGCAGAGGGCAGGGGTCCTACAATGAGCAGTTCTTC	CATSRGQGSYNEQFF
TRBV19	TRBJ2-7	few	TRBD2	TGTGCCAGCAAACAGACTAGCGGGAGCTACGAGCAGTACTTC	CASKQTSGSYEQYF
TRBV7-2	TRBJ2-1	many	.	TGTGCCTGCTCCGGGGCCTACAATGAGCAGTTCTTC	CACSGAYNEQFF
TRBV5-4	TRBJ2-5	few	.	TGTGCCAGCAGCTTGGCGTCGGCTAGCCAAGTCCAAGAGACCCAGTACTTC	CASSLASASQVQETQYF
TRBV27	TRBJ2-7	.	.	TGTGCCAGCAGAACCGGACCCGGTCACTCCTACGAGCAGTACTTC	CASRTGPGHSYEQYF
TRBV29-1	TRBJ2-7	few	TRBD1	TGCAGCGTTGATGCTCAGGGGGCGGGGGAGCAGTACTTC	CSVDAQGAGEQYF
TRBV4-3	TRBJ2-3	.	TRBD1	TGCGCCAGCAGCCATAACAAGGGGGCTCGGGGAGATACGCAGTATTTT	CASSHNKGARGDTQYF
TRBV10-1	TRBJ2-2	.	.	TGCGCCAGCAGTGAGTCCTGGGGAATTCGCGGCACCGGGGAGCTGTTTTTT	CASSESWGIRGTGELFF
TRBV10-3	TRBJ1-5	few	TRBD1	TGTGCCATCAGTGAGTCGACAGGGGTGGGTAATCAGCCCCAGCATTTT	CAISESTGVGNQPQHF
TRBV10-3	TRBJ2-2	few	TRBD1	TGTGCCATCAGTGAACGAACAGGGGGGTCCGGGGAGCTGTTTTTT	CAISERTGGSGELFF
TRBV4-2	TRBJ1-5	.	TRBD1	TGTGCCAGCAGCCAGGCAGGGGGTCGGGACAATCAGCCCCAGCATTTT	CASSQAGGRDNQPQHF
TRBV28	TRBJ2-7	.	TRBD2	TGTGCCAGCAGTTTATCAGCAGCGGGAGGGCGTGAGCAGTACTTC	CASSLSAAGGREQYF
TRBV28	TRBJ2-5	.	TRBD2	TGTGCCAGCAGTCCTAGGAATCGACTAGCGGGAGGAGAGACCCAGTACTTC	CASSPRNRLAGGETQYF
TRBV4-1	TRBJ1-1	few	.	TGCGCCAGCAGCCAAGGGAGGGGCACTGAAGCTTTCTTT	CASSQGRGTEAFF
TRBV18	TRBJ2-3	.	TRBD1	TGTGCCAGCTCACACTCCTTACAGGGGGCCACAGATACGCAGTATTTT	CASSHSLQGATDTQYF
TRBV7-9	TRBJ1-1	few	.	TGTGCCAGCAGCGCAAGGGGTCGCCTGAACACTGAAGCTTTCTTT	CASSARGRLNTEAFF
TRBV5-1	TRBJ1-1	few	.	TGCGCCAGCAGAACTCAAGGGGGAGGGAACACTGAAGCTTTCTTT	CASRTQGGGNTEAFF
TRBV7-3	TRBJ2-3	many	TRBD1	TGTGCCAGCAGCTCTACAGGGGGCGCGGGTACGCAGTATTTT	CASSSTGGAGTQYF
TRBV19	TRBJ2-5	medium-sized	.	TGTGCCAGTAGTATCCAAGAGACCCAGTACTTC	CASSIQETQYF
TRBV7-2	TRBJ2-7	.	.	TGTGCCAGCAGCTGGATGGCAAAACAAAGCCGGTCCTACGAGCAGTACTTC	CASSWMAKQSRSYEQYF
TRBV19	TRBJ1-5	.	TRBD1	TGTGCCAGTGGACAGGATTATAGCAATCAGCCCCAGCATTTT	CASGQDYSNQPQHF
TRBV19	TRBJ1-1	.	.	TGTGCCAGTAGTATTCCGGCAGGGGCGGCTTTCTTT	CASSIPAGAAFF
TRBV27	TRBJ2-1	few	.	TGTGCCAGCAGTGCCGACGTCCAGTCCTACAATGAGCAGTTCTTC	CASSADVQSYNEQFF
TRBV9	TRBJ2-7	.	.	TGTGCCAGCAGCGTAGCTCCACTAGATGAGCAGTACTTC	CASSVAPLDEQYF
TRBV7-2	TRBJ2-1	few	.	TGTGCCAGCAGCGCCGGGACGGTTGGGGTCAATGAGCAGTTCTTC	CASSAGTVGVNEQFF
TRBV5-5	TRBJ2-2	.	.	TGTGCCAGCAGCTTGGCCCACAGGCCCGGGGAGCTGTTTTTT	CASSLAHRPGELFF
TRBV7-9	TRBJ2-1	few	.	TGTGCCAGCAGCTTAGATGGAGTTTACAATGAGCAGTTCTTC	CASSLDGVYNEQFF
TRBV6-5	TRBJ1-2	.	.	TGTGCCAGCAGTTTAATCTCGGGGACCTATGGCTACACCTTC	CASSLISGTYGYTF
TRBV5-1	TRBJ2-7	.	TRBD2	TGCGCCAGCACCGCGGGCGGGAGAGCATCCTACGAGCAGTACTTC	CASTAGGRASYEQYF
TRBV7-9	TRBJ1-5	.	.	TGTGCCAGCAGCTTAGCAGCCGATCAGCCCCAGCATTTT	CASSLAADQPQHF
TRBV9	TRBJ2-5	.	TRBD2	TGTGCCAGCAGCCTAACCGGGACTAGCGGGATTGAGACCCAGTACTTC	CASSLTGTSGIETQYF
TRBV4-1	TRBJ2-5	few	.	TGCGCCAGCAGCCAAGGTTTTCGGGGGCTCCAAGAGACCCAGTACTTC	CASSQGFRGLQETQYF
TRBV5-1	TRBJ2-2	few	.	TGCGCCAGCAGGAAAACCGAGGGCACCGGGGAGCTGTTTTTT	CASRKTEGTGELFF
TRBV7-2	TRBJ1-5	.	.	TGTGCCAGCAGCCAAGCCAGGGCTGATCAGCCCCAGCATTTT	CASSQARADQPQHF
TRBV13	TRBJ1-3	few	.	TGTGCCAGCAGGCCCGGGGCTGGAAACACCATATATTTT	CASRPGAGNTIYF
TRBV6-6	TRBJ2-5	.	.	TGTGCCAGCAGCCGTGAAGGACTACCGATCCAAGAGACCCAGTACTTC	CASSREGLPIQETQYF